This T cell receptor (beta chain) comes out of a study of breast tumors, draining lymph nodes, adjacent tissues. The length of the CDR3 is 16 residues. J gave up 4 bases and V 2 bases, and 8 bases lay outside the gene matches. Per germline, CDR1 SGHTA and CDR2 FQGNSA. Samples came from axillary lymph nodes draining the breast cancer. There are many counts of this clonotype. Its antigen remains unknown. Study-level results: Tumor T cell lymph node origin was a supported hypothesis, not proven.

TCRdb processed the multiplex PCR reads anew with MiXCR; each CDR3 protein has one entry. The sample records under 300,000 distinct CDR3 sequences, 34% being singletons. The TCR comes from a female donor with breast cancer. Some clones in this sample may be carry-over from other donors' samples. Sequencing used axillary lymph node tissue. V is TRBV7-2 and J is TRBJ2-1; 7 bases fit TRBD2. The CDR3 nucleotides read TGTGCCAGCAGCTTAATAGGGACTACAAAATACAATGAGCAGTTCTTC. Its protein is CASSLIGTTKYNEQFF. The complete variable domain, with remaining parts taken from reference TRBV7-2 and TRBJ2-1, reads GAGVSQSPSNKVTEKGKDVELRCDPISGHTALYWYRQSLGQGLEFLIYFQGNSAPDKSGLPSDRFSAERTGGSVSTLTIQRTQQEDSAVYLCASSLIGTTKYNEQFFGPGTRLTVL.